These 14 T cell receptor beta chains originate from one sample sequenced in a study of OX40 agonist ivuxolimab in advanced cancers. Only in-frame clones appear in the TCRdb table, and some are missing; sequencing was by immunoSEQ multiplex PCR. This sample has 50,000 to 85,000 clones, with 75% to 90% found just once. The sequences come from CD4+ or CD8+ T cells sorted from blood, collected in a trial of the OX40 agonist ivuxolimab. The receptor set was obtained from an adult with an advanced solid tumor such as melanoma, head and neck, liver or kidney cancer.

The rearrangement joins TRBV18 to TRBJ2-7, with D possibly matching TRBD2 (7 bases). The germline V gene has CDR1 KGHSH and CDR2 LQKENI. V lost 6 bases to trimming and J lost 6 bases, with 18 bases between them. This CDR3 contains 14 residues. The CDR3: CASSRDRGAVEQYF. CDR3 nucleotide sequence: TGTGCCAGCTCTCGAGATCGGGGGGCAGTCGAGCAGTACTTC.

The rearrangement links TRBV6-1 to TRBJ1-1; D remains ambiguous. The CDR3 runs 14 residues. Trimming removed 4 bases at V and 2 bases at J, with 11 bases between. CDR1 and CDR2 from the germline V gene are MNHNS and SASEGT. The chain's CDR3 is CASSGKSLNTEAFF. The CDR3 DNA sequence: TGTGCCAGCAGTGGCAAGTCCCTCAACACTGAAGCTTTCTTT.

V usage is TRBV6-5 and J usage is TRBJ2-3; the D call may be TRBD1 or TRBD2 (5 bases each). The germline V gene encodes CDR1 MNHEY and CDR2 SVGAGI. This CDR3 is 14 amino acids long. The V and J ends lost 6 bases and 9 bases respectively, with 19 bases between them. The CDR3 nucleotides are TGTGCCAGCAGCCTTAGGGACGGCGGAGGCACGCAGTATTTT. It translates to CASSLRDGGGTQYF.

The CDR3 loop reads CASSLEGQGYSYEQYF. DNA for the CDR3: TGCGCCAGCAGCTTGGAGGGACAGGGCTACTCCTACGAGCAGTACTTC. V and J are TRBV5-1 and TRBJ2-5, with 9 bases aligning to TRBD1. Judging by the DNA end, TRBJ2-7 fits better; the J call may be wrong. Germline CDR1 and CDR2: SGHRS and YFSETQ. This CDR3 comprises 16 residues.

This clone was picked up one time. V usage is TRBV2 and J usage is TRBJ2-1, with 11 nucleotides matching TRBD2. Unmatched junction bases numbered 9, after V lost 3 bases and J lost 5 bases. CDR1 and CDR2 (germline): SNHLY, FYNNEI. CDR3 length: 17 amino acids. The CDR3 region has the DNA TGTGCCAGCAGTGACATAATACTAGCGGGAGACAACAATGAGCAGTTCTTC. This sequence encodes CASSDIILAGDNNEQFF.

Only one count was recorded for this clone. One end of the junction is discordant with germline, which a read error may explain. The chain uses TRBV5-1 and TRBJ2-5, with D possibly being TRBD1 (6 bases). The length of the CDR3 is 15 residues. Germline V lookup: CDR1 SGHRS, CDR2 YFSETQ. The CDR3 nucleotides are TGCGCCAGCAGCTTGGGAAATCCGGGACAAGGGACCCAGTACTTC. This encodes CASSLGNPGQGTQYF.

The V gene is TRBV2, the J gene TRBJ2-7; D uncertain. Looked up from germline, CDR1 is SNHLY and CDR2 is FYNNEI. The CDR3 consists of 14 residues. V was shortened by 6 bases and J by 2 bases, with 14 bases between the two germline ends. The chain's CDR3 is CASRRQGPTYEQYF. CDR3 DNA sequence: TGTGCCAGCAGGAGACAAGGCCCGACCTACGAGCAGTACTTC.

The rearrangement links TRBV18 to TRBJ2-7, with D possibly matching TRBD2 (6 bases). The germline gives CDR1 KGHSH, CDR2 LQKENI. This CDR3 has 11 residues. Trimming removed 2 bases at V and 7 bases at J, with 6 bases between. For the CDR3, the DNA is TGTGCCAGCTCACCAGGGAGGGAGCAGTACTTC. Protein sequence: CASSPGREQYF.

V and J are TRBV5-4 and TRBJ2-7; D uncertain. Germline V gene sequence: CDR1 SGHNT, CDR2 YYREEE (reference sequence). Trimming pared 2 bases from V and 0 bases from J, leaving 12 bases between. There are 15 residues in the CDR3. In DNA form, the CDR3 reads TGTGCCAGCAGCTTTAGTTCGACGGTCTCCTACGAGCAGTACTTC. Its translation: CASSFSSTVSYEQYF.

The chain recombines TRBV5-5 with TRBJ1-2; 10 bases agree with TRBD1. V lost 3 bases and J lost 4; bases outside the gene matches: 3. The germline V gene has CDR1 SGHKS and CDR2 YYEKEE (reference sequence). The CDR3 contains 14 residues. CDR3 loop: CASSWGQGTYGYTF. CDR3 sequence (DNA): TGTGCCAGCAGCTGGGGACAGGGGACCTATGGCTACACCTTC.

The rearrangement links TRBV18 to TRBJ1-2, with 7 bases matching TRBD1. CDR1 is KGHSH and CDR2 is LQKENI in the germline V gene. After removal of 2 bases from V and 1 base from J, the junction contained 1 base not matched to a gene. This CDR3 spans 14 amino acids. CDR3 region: CASSPSGGNYGYTF. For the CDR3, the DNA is TGTGCCAGCTCACCATCAGGGGGTAACTATGGCTACACCTTC.

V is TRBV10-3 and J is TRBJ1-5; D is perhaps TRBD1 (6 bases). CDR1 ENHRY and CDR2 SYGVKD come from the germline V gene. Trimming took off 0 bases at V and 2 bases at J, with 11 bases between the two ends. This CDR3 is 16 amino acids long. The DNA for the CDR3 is TGTGCCATCAGTGAGTCAGGACAGAGTCGCAATCAGCCCCAGCATTTT. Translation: CAISESGQSRNQPQHF.

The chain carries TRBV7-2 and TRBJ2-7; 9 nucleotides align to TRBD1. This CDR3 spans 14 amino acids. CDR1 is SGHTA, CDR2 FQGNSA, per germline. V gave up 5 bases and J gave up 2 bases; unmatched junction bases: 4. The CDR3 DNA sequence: TGTGCCAGCAGCCCTAGGACAGGGGCCTACGAGCAGTACTTC. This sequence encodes CASSPRTGAYEQYF.

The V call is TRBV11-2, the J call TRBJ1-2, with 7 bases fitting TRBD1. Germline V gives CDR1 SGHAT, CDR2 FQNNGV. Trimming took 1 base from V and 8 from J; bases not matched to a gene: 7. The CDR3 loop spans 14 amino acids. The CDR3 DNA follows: TGTGCCAGCAGCTTAGCCCCGGGCAGGGGGGGCTACACCTTC. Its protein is CASSLAPGRGGYTF.